The TCR beta chain described here comes from a study of T cell changes during pregnancy in multiple sclerosis. Libraries were prepared by immunoSEQ multiplex PCR; TCRdb keeps only in-frame clonotypes and omits some of them. The sample yields more than 30,000 clones, 75% to 95% seen once. Germline CDR1 SEHNR, CDR2 FQNEAQ (reference sequence). This CDR3 has 14 amino acids. V shed 11 bases and J 1 base; nucleotides not matched to a gene: 10. The chain employs TRBV7-9 and TRBJ2-5; 7 nucleotides agree with TRBD1. The sequence was collected from a female donor in good health, enrolled as a control in a pregnancy study. The specimen comprised CD4+ T cells from peripheral blood mononuclear cells, sampled in the third trimester of pregnancy. The CDR3: CAGSPPGGQETQYF. For the CDR3, the DNA is TGTGCCGGTTCGCCCCCAGGGGGCCAAGAGACCCAGTACTTC.